The 11 T cell receptor beta chains reported below all come from one sample, sequenced in a study of CD8+CD57+ T cells in acquired aplastic anemia. CDR3 and TCR beta VDJ profiling relied on a genomic DNA template. TCRdb independently ran MiXCR on the reads; one entry per CDR3 protein. This table holds tens of thousands of distinct CDR3 sequences, around 70% found once. Flow cytometry had shown expanded CD8+CD57+ cells in the patients chosen for sequencing. Input material: sorted CD4+, CD8+, or CD8+CD57+ T cells (not recorded which) from PBMCs. The receptors originated from a human donor with aplastic anemia.

The J gene is TRBJ2-3, the V gene TRBV12-5, with no clear D. V lost 2 bases, J lost 7 bases, and 19 bases lay in between. Germline assignment: CDR1 LGHNT and CDR2 FRNRAP. CDR3 length: 16 residues. For the CDR3, the DNA is TGTGCTAGTGGTTTGTTAGACTCCGTTTCACAGAATACGCAGTATTTT. This gives the protein CASGLLDSVSQNTQYF. Full variable domain (remainder filled in from reference TRBV12-5 and TRBJ2-3): DARVTQTPRHKVTEMGQEVTMRCQPILGHNTVFWYRQTMMQGLELLAYFRNRAPLDDSGMPKDRFSAEMPDATLATLKIQPSEPRDSAVYFCASGLLDSVSQNTQYFGPGTRLTVL.

V usage is TRBV29-1 and J usage is TRBJ2-7; D unclear. The CDR3 spans 11 residues. Between the trimmed V and J ends, which lost 4 bases and 1 base, there was a span of 5 bases. Germline values: CDR1 SQVTM, CDR2 ANQGSEA. CDR3 nucleotide sequence: TGCAGCGTTGGGGGATCCTACGAGCAGTACTTC. It is translated as CSVGGSYEQYF.

This clonotype was found once. This chain connects TRBV7-9 to TRBJ2-5, with a possible D match to TRBD2 (5 bases). CDR3 length: 13 residues. Germline assignment: CDR1 SEHNR and CDR2 FQNEAQ (reference sequence). The V end lost 1 base, the J end lost 10 bases, and 13 bases lay between the germline ends. This CDR3 is CASSLDRFGGQYF. CDR3 DNA sequence: TGTGCCAGCAGCTTAGACCGCTTCGGAGGCCAGTACTTC.

This clonotype appeared many times. The chain has TRBV2 and TRBJ2-7; tentatively, D is TRBD2 (5 bases). Between the trimmed V and J ends, which lost 8 bases and 7 bases, there was a span of 12 bases. The CDR3 has 11 amino acids. The V gene's germline CDR1 is SNHLY and CDR2 FYNNEI. DNA of the CDR3: TGTGCCAGCCTACTAGGGTGGGAGCAGTACTTC. Translating gives CASLLGWEQYF.

The V and J genes are TRBV11-3 and TRBJ1-2; D remains ambiguous. CDR3 size: 15 residues. Trimming removed 2 bases from V and 2 bases from J, with 12 bases in between. The germline V gene has CDR1 SGHNT and CDR2 YENEEA. For the CDR3, the DNA is TGTGCCAGCAGCTTAAATCCCTCATTGAACTATGGCTACACCTTC. It specifies CASSLNPSLNYGYTF.

This clonotype was picked up a small number of times. The chain couples TRBV10-2 to TRBJ2-3; D call uncertain. This CDR3 is 14 amino acids long. Germline-derived CDR1 and CDR2 are WSHSY and SAAADI. V lost 3 bases and J lost 4, with 11 bases in between. CDR3 sequence: CASSDVGLSDTQYF. The CDR3 nucleotides read TGCGCCAGCAGTGACGTGGGATTATCAGATACGCAGTATTTT.

The chain combines TRBV7-9 with TRBJ1-2; D perhaps matches TRBD1 (6 bases). This CDR3 is built from 14 residues. In germline, CDR1 is SEHNR, CDR2 FQNEAQ (reference sequence). V was trimmed by 3 bases and J by 6 bases, leaving 14 bases between them. Written as DNA, the CDR3 is TGTGCCAGCAGCTTTAGGGACTGGGGGCATGGCTACACCTTC. Protein product: CASSFRDWGHGYTF. The variable domain in full, with the rest retrieved from reference TRBV7-9 and TRBJ1-2, is DTGVSQNPRHKITKRGQNVTFRCDPISEHNRLYWYRQTLGQGPEFLTYFQNEAQLEKSRLLSDRFSAERPKGSFSTLEIQRTEQGDSAMYLCASSFRDWGHGYTFGSGTRLTVV.

This chain joins TRBV19 and TRBJ2-1; possible D gene TRBD1, 5 bases. V was pared by 4 bases and J by 8 bases, with 6 bases between. CDR1 and CDR2 (germline): LNHDA, SQIVND (reference sequence). The CDR3 is made up of 11 amino acids. CDR3 in DNA: TGTGCCAGTAGTAGGGGCTATGAGCAGTTCTTC. Its protein product is CASSRGYEQFF.

The chain is built from TRBV19 and TRBJ2-1; D might be TRBD1 or TRBD2, each matching 6 bases. V lost 2 bases and J 8 bases, leaving 13 bases between the germline ends. The germline gives CDR1 LNHDA, CDR2 SQIVND (reference sequence). CDR3 length equals 14 residues. The CDR3 DNA is TGTGCCAGTAGTATAACCGGGGGCAGCTATGAGCAGTTCTTC. Translated: CASSITGGSYEQFF. Complete variable domain (other parts from reference TRBV19 and TRBJ2-1): DGGITQSPKYLFRKEGQNVTLSCEQNLNHDAMYWYRQDPGQGLRLIYYSQIVNDFQKGDIAEGYSVSREKKESFPLTVTSAQKNPTAFYLCASSITGGSYEQFFGPGTRLTVL.

The chain recombines TRBV6-1 with TRBJ1-1; 7 nucleotides agree with TRBD1. This CDR3 is 14 amino acids long. V shed 8 bases and J 5 bases; nucleotides not matched to a gene: 11. Germline V lookup: CDR1 MNHNS, CDR2 SASEGT. The CDR3 DNA sequence: TGTGCCAGCCCTGTTGAGACAGGGAGGACTGAAGCTTTCTTT. This sequence encodes CASPVETGRTEAFF.

This chain connects TRBV24-1 to TRBJ1-2, with D unresolved. The ends were cut back, 5 bases at V and 0 bases at J, with 6 bases in the middle. The CDR3 loop spans 13 amino acids. From germline, CDR1 is KGHDR and CDR2 SFDVKD. CDR3 sequence reads: CATSGFPNYGYTF. DNA of the CDR3: TGTGCCACCAGTGGCTTCCCTAACTATGGCTACACCTTC.